This TCR beta chain comes out of a study of neurological immune-mediated disorders. The time point denotes: longitudinal time-point 2. The cDNA was produced through 5'RACE with 10-nucleotide random UMIs. TCRdb redid the calling of the 5' RACE reads with MiXCR, one entry per CDR3 protein. The table has roughly 60,000 distinct CDR3 sequences, 8.5% to 10% seen once. The V gene end was trimmed by 4 bases and the J gene end by 0 bases; junction bases not matched to a gene: 10. The CDR3 runs 17 residues. Sequencing was carried out using PBMCs. V is TRBV12-3 or TRBV12-4 and J is TRBJ1-2; 8 bases line up with TRBD1. The receptor comes from a man aged 25 to 45 in good health. The CDR3 sequence: CASSSPLGQEANYGYTF. CDR3 sequence (DNA): TGTGCCAGCAGTTCTCCCCTGGGACAGGAGGCTAACTATGGCTACACCTTC.